The 15 T cell receptor beta chains below all came from one sample that was sequenced in a study of Graves' ophthalmopathy and Graves' hyperthyroidism. TCR beta CDR3 amplification used RNA transcripts. The first-round RT-PCR employed HTBI primers together with the Qiagen OneStep RT-PCR kit. A multiplex PCR was then performed as the second round. TCRdb re-derived calls from the multiplex PCR reads in MiXCR, one entry per CDR3 protein. The sample yields roughly 400,000 distinct CDR3 sequences, roughly 18% seen once. Sequenced material: peripheral blood. These TCRs come from a woman under 30 with Graves' ophthalmopathy.

This clonotype was observed at least ten times. V usage is TRBV15 and J usage is TRBJ1-5; no firm D call. The CDR3 loop spans 15 amino acids. V was cut by 0 bases and J by 0 bases, with 6 bases left in between. Germline CDR1 and CDR2: LNHNV and YYDKDF (reference sequence). CDR3 amino acids: CATSRERFSNQPQHF. The CDR3 nucleotides are TGTGCCACCAGCAGAGAGCGGTTTAGCAATCAGCCCCAGCATTTT. Full variable domain (rest looked up from reference TRBV15 and TRBJ1-5): DAMVIQNPRYQVTQFGKPVTLSCSQTLNHNVMYWYQQKSSQAPKLLFHYYDKDFNNEADTPDNFQSRRPNTSFCFLDIRSPGLGDTAMYLCATSRERFSNQPQHFGDGTRLSIL.

This clonotype came up many times. V usage is TRBV7-2 and J usage is TRBJ2-7, with a tentative D call TRBD1 (5 bases). The CDR3 has 13 residues. Per the germline V gene, CDR1 is SGHTA and CDR2 is FQGNSA. V gave up 2 bases and J gave up 5 bases, with 10 bases separating them. The CDR3 sequence is CASSLMTANEQYF. As DNA, the CDR3 is TGTGCCAGCAGCTTAATGACAGCAAACGAGCAGTACTTC.

Many counts were recorded for this clonotype. This sequence joins TRBV4-2 and TRBJ2-3; 10 bases align to TRBD2. The CDR3 extends over 17 amino acids. Germline CDR1 reads LGHNA; CDR2 reads YNFKEQ. The trim removed 4 bases at V and 0 bases at J, leaving 7 bases unmatched. The CDR3 DNA sequence: TGTGCCAGCAGCCGACGCGGACTAGCGGAGAGCACAGATACGCAGTATTTT. Protein: CASSRRGLAESTDTQYF.

V usage is TRBV11-3 and J usage is TRBJ2-7; D tentatively reads TRBD1 or TRBD2 (5 bases each). The CDR3 runs 14 residues. CDR1 and CDR2 (germline): SGHNT, YENEEA. Trimming shortened V by 1 base and J by 2 bases, and 9 bases separated the two germline ends. The CDR3 spells CASSLAGQAYEQYF. The CDR3 DNA reads as TGTGCCAGCAGCTTAGCGGGGCAGGCCTACGAGCAGTACTTC.

This clonotype has at least ten counts. This chain connects TRBV11-2 to TRBJ1-1; 12 positions match TRBD1. The V gene end was trimmed by 2 bases and the J gene end by 7 bases; junction bases not matched to a gene: 11. CDR3 length: 17 amino acids. Germline-derived CDR1 and CDR2 are SGHAT and FQNNGV. CDR3 loop: CASSLRAPGQGASEAFF. The CDR3 DNA reads TGTGCCAGCAGCTTAAGGGCCCCGGGACAGGGGGCTAGTGAAGCTTTCTTT.

A few counts support this clonotype. The gene calls are TRBV19 and TRBJ1-5, with no clear D. Trimming removed 10 bases at V and 7 bases at J, with 11 bases between. The germline V gene has CDR1 LNHDA and CDR2 SQIVND (reference sequence). The CDR3 runs to 11 residues. The DNA for the CDR3 is TGTGCCACCTCGGGCGGGCAGCCCCAGCATTTT. Protein: CATSGGQPQHF.

This clonotype showed up many times. V and J are TRBV6-2 or TRBV6-3 and TRBJ2-5, with 8 bases matching TRBD2. The ends lost 5 bases at V and 4 bases at J; junction bases unmatched: 3. From germline, CDR1 is MNHEY and CDR2 SVGEGT. CDR3 length: 13 residues. Written as DNA, the CDR3 is TGTGCCAGCAGTACGGGGGGGCTAGAGACCCAGTACTTC. Residues: CASSTGGLETQYF.

The CDR3 bases are TGTGCCAGCAGCTTAGTAAGGTTAGGGACGGCTTTCTTT. As protein: CASSLVRLGTAFF. The chain employs TRBV7-8 and TRBJ1-1; maybe TRBD1 (5 bases). The germline V gene encodes CDR1 SGHVS and CDR2 FQNEAQ. Trimming left V 1 base short and J 11 bases short, with 14 bases between. The CDR3 is 13 residues long.

This clonotype has ten or more counts. The chain employs TRBV19 and TRBJ2-5; the D gene is possibly TRBD1 (5 bases). In germline, CDR1 is LNHDA, CDR2 SQIVND (reference sequence). The V end lost 8 bases, the J end lost 5 bases, and 9 bases lay between the germline ends. The CDR3 runs 11 residues. The CDR3 spells CASASGETQYF. DNA for the CDR3: TGTGCCAGTGCCTCAGGGGAGACCCAGTACTTC.

This clonotype was detected many times. The genes are TRBV11-2 and TRBJ1-3; no definite D call. Between the trimmed V and J ends, which lost 5 bases and 1 base, there was a span of 18 bases. The CDR3 covers 17 residues. CDR1 and CDR2 (germline): SGHAT, FQNNGV. The CDR3 coding sequence is TGTGCCAGCAGCCCCCTGAGTGTAGGGTCGTCTGGAAACACCATATATTTT. Amino acid sequence: CASSPLSVGSSGNTIYF. The full variable domain, its missing parts supplied by reference TRBV11-2 and TRBJ1-3, is EAGVAQSPRYKIIEKRQSVAFWCNPISGHATLYWYQQILGQGPKLLIQFQNNGVVDDSQLPKDRFSAERLKGVDSTLKIQPAKLEDSAVYLCASSPLSVGSSGNTIYFGEGSWLTVV.

This clonotype has ten or more counts. The chain has TRBV6-1 and TRBJ2-5, with D possibly matching TRBD2 (6 bases). Trimming stripped 3 bases from V and 0 bases from J, with 8 bases between. The CDR3 sequence is 14 residues long. Germline V gene lookup returns CDR1 MNHNS and CDR2 SASEGT. The CDR3 protein is CASSEGLHQETQYF. CDR3 nucleotides: TGTGCCAGCAGTGAGGGACTGCACCAAGAGACCCAGTACTTC.

This chain's CDR3 is CASSPSGRGTQYF. The CDR3 DNA reads TGTGCCAGCAGCCCTAGCGGGAGAGGGACCCAGTACTTC. The chain has TRBV11-2 and TRBJ2-5; 10 nucleotides align to TRBD2. The CDR3 has 13 amino acids. J lost 7 bases, V lost 5 bases, and 4 bases had no gene match. Germline values: CDR1 SGHAT, CDR2 FQNNGV.

This clonotype was detected ten times or more. This chain uses TRBV20-1 with TRBJ1-1, with D maybe TRBD1 (5 bases). The CDR3 is 15 amino acids. Germline values: CDR1 DFQATT, CDR2 SNEGSKA (reference sequence). Trimming cost V 3 bases and J 1 base, with 15 bases left between them. The CDR3: CSASRRGRRNTEAFF. In DNA, the CDR3 is TGCAGTGCTAGTCGCCGGGGCCGGAGGAACACTGAAGCTTTCTTT.

This clonotype was recorded at least ten times. The chain employs TRBV6-2 or TRBV6-3 and TRBJ2-5; TRBD2 agrees at 10 bases. The CDR3 runs 17 residues. Germline assignment: CDR1 MNHEY and CDR2 SVGEGT. Unmatched junction bases numbered 6, after V lost 2 bases and J lost 0 bases. In DNA form, the CDR3 reads TGTGCCAGCAGTTACGGTAGAGCGGGAGGGTACCAAGAGACCCAGTACTTC. Encoded protein: CASSYGRAGGYQETQYF.

This clonotype was seen repeatedly, ten times or more. This sequence joins TRBV5-6 and TRBJ1-1; no clear D gene. From germline, CDR1 is SGHDT and CDR2 YYEEEE. This CDR3 is 13 amino acids long. Deletions cut 4 bases from V and 2 bases from J, with 9 bases between. The CDR3 region is CASSPSGNTEAFF. DNA for the CDR3: TGTGCCAGCAGCCCTTCGGGAAACACTGAAGCTTTCTTT.